These 23 T cell receptor beta chains originate from one sample sequenced in a study of cytomegalovirus exposure and HLA in healthy donors. Vbeta (60) and Jbeta (13) primers were used in the PCR. Libraries were prepared by immunoSEQ multiplex PCR; TCRdb keeps only in-frame clonotypes and omits some of them. The sample includes 95,000 to 100,000 clones, 76% of them seen just once. Sequencing was performed on PBMCs. These receptors all come from a man aged 40-50 years in good health and CMV-seronegative.

This clone was seen only once. The chain is built from TRBV9 and TRBJ2-3; D is unresolved. V lost 0 bases, J lost 4 bases, and 9 bases lay in between. Germline V lookup: CDR1 SGDLS, CDR2 YYNGEE. The CDR3 contains 14 residues. CDR3 residues: CASSVGSSSDTQYF. DNA of the CDR3: TGTGCCAGCAGCGTAGGGAGTAGCTCAGATACGCAGTATTTT. Full variable domain (missing parts from reference TRBV9 and TRBJ2-3): DSGVTQTPKHLITATGQRVTLRCSPRSGDLSVYWYQQSLDQGLQFLIQYYNGEERAKGNILERFSAQQFPDLHSELNLSSLELGDSALYFCASSVGSSSDTQYFGPGTRLTVL.

The chain carries TRBV7-9 and TRBJ1-2; D is uncertain. The V and J ends lost 1 base and 8 bases respectively, with 14 bases between them. Per germline, CDR1 SEHNR and CDR2 FQNEAQ (reference sequence). The CDR3 spans 14 residues. For the CDR3, the DNA is TGTGCCAGCAGCTTAGTTAACTCTCCCGTCGGCTACACCTTC. Its translation is CASSLVNSPVGYTF.

This chain joins TRBV9 and TRBJ2-1; 7 bases agree with TRBD2. CDR3 size: 15 residues. J was trimmed by 10 bases and V by 0 bases; bases with no gene match: 10. Germline lookup yields CDR1 SGDLS and CDR2 YYNGEE. The CDR3 here is CASSVDWVQGGEQFF. In DNA, the CDR3 is TGTGCCAGCAGCGTAGACTGGGTTCAGGGAGGGGAGCAGTTCTTC. Full variable domain (missing parts from reference TRBV9 and TRBJ2-1): DSGVTQTPKHLITATGQRVTLRCSPRSGDLSVYWYQQSLDQGLQFLIQYYNGEERAKGNILERFSAQQFPDLHSELNLSSLELGDSALYFCASSVDWVQGGEQFFGPGTRLTVL.

The chain has TRBV5-5 and TRBJ2-5; D remains unclear. This CDR3 is 12 amino acids long. Trimming took off 4 bases at V and 4 bases at J, with 8 bases between the two ends. Germline V gene lookup returns CDR1 SGHKS and CDR2 YYEKEE (reference sequence). The CDR3 DNA follows: TGTGCCAGCAGCCCCCCCCTAGAGACCCAGTACTTC. Its protein product is CASSPPLETQYF.

The chain combines TRBV5-1 with TRBJ2-3; 10 positions match TRBD2. Germline lookup yields CDR1 SGHRS and CDR2 YFSETQ. V shed 0 bases, J shed 6 bases, and the junction held 7 bases outside the gene matches. CDR3 length: 16 amino acids. The CDR3 nucleotides read TGCGCCAGCAGCTTGGCCCTAGCGGGAGTTGGGGATACGCAGTATTTT. Translating gives CASSLALAGVGDTQYF.

This sequence joins TRBV5-1 and TRBJ1-3; D remains unclear. The CDR3 covers 15 residues. V lost 1 base, J lost 0 bases, and 8 bases lay in between. Germline V gene data show CDR1 as SGHRS and CDR2 as YFSETQ. CDR3 bases: TGCGCCAGCAGCTTGACCGGGGACTCTGGAAACACCATATATTTT. Translating it yields CASSLTGDSGNTIYF.

This chain connects TRBV5-4 to TRBJ1-4; D might be TRBD1 (5 bases). CDR1 and CDR2 from the germline V gene are SGHNT and YYREEE (reference sequence). The CDR3 runs to 13 residues. Deletions cut 9 bases from V and 5 bases from J, with 14 bases between. The CDR3 loop is CAMGGGENEKLFF. DNA for the CDR3: TGTGCCATGGGTGGGGGGGAAAATGAAAAACTGTTTTTT.

The chain has TRBV9 and TRBJ2-1, with 12 nucleotides matching TRBD2. In germline, CDR1 is SGDLS, CDR2 YYNGEE. This CDR3 is built from 16 residues. V lost 3 bases and J lost 6; bases outside the gene matches: 7. The CDR3 sequence is CASSADLAGGFNEQFF. CDR3 nucleotide sequence: TGTGCCAGCAGCGCAGACCTAGCGGGAGGGTTCAATGAGCAGTTCTTC.

The CDR3 here is CASSLVGGGSDYGYTF. DNA for the CDR3: TGTGCCAGCAGCTTAGTTGGGGGGGGCTCGGACTATGGCTACACCTTC. The chain couples TRBV7-9 to TRBJ1-2, with D possibly being TRBD1 (6 bases). Germline V gene sequence: CDR1 SEHNR, CDR2 FQNEAQ (reference sequence). The CDR3 spans 16 residues. V was pared by 1 base and J by 3 bases, with 15 bases between.

A few counts support this clone. V and J are TRBV28 and TRBJ2-7, with D maybe TRBD1 (5 bases). CDR1 MDHEN and CDR2 SYDVKM come from the germline V gene. V gave up 8 bases and J gave up 4 bases, with 15 bases separating them. CDR3 length equals 13 residues. The CDR3 spells CASRQGAWYEQYF. The CDR3 region has the DNA TGTGCCAGCCGTCAAGGGGCATGGTACGAGCAGTACTTC.

This sequence joins TRBV19 and TRBJ2-7; 9 nucleotides agree with TRBD1. The V segment lost 9 bases and the J segment 5 bases; nucleotides outside the gene matches: 8. The CDR3 consists of 13 residues. Germline-derived CDR1 and CDR2 are LNHDA and SQIVND (reference sequence). The DNA of the CDR3 is TGTGCCAGCACGGGACAGGGTCCGCACGAGCAGTACTTC. It translates to CASTGQGPHEQYF.

The chain employs TRBV28 and TRBJ1-2; D uncertain. The germline V gene has CDR1 MDHEN and CDR2 SYDVKM. V dropped 8 bases and J dropped 4 bases, with 11 bases sitting between them. This CDR3 has 12 residues. The CDR3 spells CASQDWGYGYTF. In DNA form, the CDR3 reads TGTGCCAGCCAGGACTGGGGCTATGGCTACACCTTC.

The rearrangement joins TRBV4-3 to TRBJ1-1; no firm D call. V was shortened by 0 bases and J by 3 bases, with 5 bases between the two germline ends. This CDR3 comprises 13 residues. Germline V gives CDR1 LGHNA, CDR2 YSLEER. The CDR3 region is CASSQDRYTEAFF. The DNA of the CDR3 is TGCGCCAGCAGCCAAGATCGGTACACTGAAGCTTTCTTT.

The chain uses TRBV6-6 and TRBJ2-7; D uncertain. This CDR3 is 11 amino acids long. Germline V gene lookup returns CDR1 MNHNY and CDR2 SVGAGI (reference sequence). The V end was cut by 7 bases, the J end by 2 bases, with 6 bases between. This CDR3 is CASKLAYEQYF. DNA for the CDR3: TGTGCCAGCAAGCTTGCCTACGAGCAGTACTTC.

This chain links TRBV6-6 with TRBJ2-5; the D is unclear. The CDR3 has 16 residues. Trimming removed 0 bases at V and 5 bases at J, with 16 bases between. Germline V gene lookup returns CDR1 MNHNY and CDR2 SVGAGI (reference sequence). The CDR3: CASSYSGRKVQETQYF. CDR3 DNA: TGTGCCAGCAGTTACTCTGGGCGAAAGGTCCAGGAGACCCAGTACTTC.

The chain uses TRBV30 and TRBJ1-1; D remains ambiguous. The germline gives CDR1 GTSNPN, CDR2 SVGIG (reference sequence). The CDR3 is made up of 13 amino acids. Trimming cost V 3 bases and J 0 bases, with 8 bases left between them. The CDR3 reads CAWRSAVNTEAFF. CDR3 nucleotides: TGTGCCTGGAGATCGGCGGTGAACACTGAAGCTTTCTTT.

The chain uses TRBV15 and TRBJ2-1, with a possible D match to TRBD2 (5 bases). This CDR3 has 14 residues. Per germline, CDR1 LNHNV and CDR2 YYDKDF (reference sequence). V was shortened by 1 base and J by 6 bases, with 10 bases between the two germline ends. As DNA, the CDR3 is TGTGCCACCAGCAGAGCCCGAGGGAGCAATGAGCAGTTCTTC. This sequence encodes CATSRARGSNEQFF.

This clone is medium-sized within its sample. The chain recombines TRBV4-3 with TRBJ2-5; 10 positions agree with TRBD2. J lost 5 bases, V lost 1 base, and 7 bases had no gene match. The germline V gene encodes CDR1 LGHNA and CDR2 YSLEER. The length of the CDR3 is 16 residues. CDR3 nucleotide sequence: TGCGCCAGCAGCCAAGGGGACCTAGCGGGAGCTGAGACCCAGTACTTC. Translated, it gives CASSQGDLAGAETQYF.

V gene TRBV5-6 combines with J gene TRBJ2-7, with 12 bases fitting TRBD1. After removal of 6 bases from V and 0 bases from J, the junction contained 16 bases not matched to a gene. Germline CDR1 reads SGHDT; CDR2 reads YYEEEE. The CDR3 runs to 19 residues. The CDR3 loop reads CASTAARDRGLRSSYEQYF. The CDR3 nucleotides are TGTGCCAGCACCGCCGCCCGGGACAGGGGGCTCCGAAGCTCCTACGAGCAGTACTTC. Supplemented by reference TRBV5-6 and TRBJ2-7, the full variable domain reads DAGVTQSPTHLIKTRGQQVTLRCSPKSGHDTVSWYQQALGQGPQFIFQYYEEEERQRGNFPDRFSGHQFPNYSSELNVNALLLGDSALYLCASTAARDRGLRSSYEQYFGPGTRLTVT.

This chain uses TRBV7-9 with TRBJ1-1; 8 nucleotides match TRBD1. The CDR3 sequence is 15 residues long. CDR1 and CDR2 (germline): SEHNR, FQNEAQ (reference sequence). With V trimmed by 5 bases and J by 1 base, 6 bases remained unmatched. The CDR3 nucleotides are TGTGCCAGCAGCGTAAACAGGGGGGGGAACACTGAAGCTTTCTTT. Translation gives CASSVNRGGNTEAFF.

The chain links TRBV7-2 to TRBJ2-7, with 9 positions matching TRBD2. The germline V gene encodes CDR1 SGHTA and CDR2 FQGNSA. The CDR3 has 15 amino acids. V dropped 3 bases and J dropped 6; count of bases not matched to a gene: 9. The CDR3 loop is CASSFGTSRPLEQYF. The CDR3 region has the DNA TGTGCCAGCAGCTTCGGGACTAGCAGACCACTCGAGCAGTACTTC.

The V and J genes are TRBV14 and TRBJ1-4, with D hard to call. Germline CDR1 and CDR2: SGHDN and FVKESK. The CDR3 spans 17 residues. V shed 0 bases and J shed 1 base, with 12 bases lying between them. CDR3 nucleotide sequence: TGTGCCAGCAGCCAAGAGATCCGGTCATTAACTAATGAAAAACTGTTTTTT. It yields the protein CASSQEIRSLTNEKLFF.

This clone was detected once. The CDR3 here is CASSSGGFREKLFF. CDR3 nucleotide sequence: TGCGCCAGCAGCTCAGGCGGGTTCCGGGAAAAACTGTTTTTT. The rearrangement uses TRBV5-1 and TRBJ1-4, with no clear D. Germline V CDR1 and CDR2: SGHRS, YFSETQ. The CDR3 spans 14 residues. The V and J ends lost 3 bases and 8 bases respectively, with 14 bases between them.